A selection of T cell receptor beta chains follows, all from one sample in a study of blood T cell repertoires in COVID-19. Profiled with immunoSEQ multiplex PCR; TCRdb holds only in-frame clones, not every one. The profile shows about 220,000 clones, around 81% of them singletons. The source material was peripheral blood. Receptors originate from a woman in her 70s with acute or convalescent COVID-19. Both conserved end residues are trimmed from each CDR3. D genes are given only for firm matches. Clone size is shown for a subset of rows, as once, few, many or a class of expanded clone.

D,length,size,V,J,CDR3
-,9,once,TRBV18,TRBJ2-7,ASSELREQY
TRBD2,13,-,TRBV7-2,TRBJ2-1,ASSVRLAGDNEQF
TRBD1,12,-,TRBV2,TRBJ2-7,ASSADRGNHEQY
TRBD2,13,-,TRBV7-2,TRBJ2-2,ASSLAPSGSGELF
-,10,-,TRBV2,TRBJ2-1,ASRTDQNEQF
-,12,-,TRBV19,TRBJ2-1,ASTQTGVYNEQF
-,10,-,TRBV7-9,TRBJ2-3,ASSLPRDTQY
-,11,-,TRBV6-5,TRBJ1-2,ASNQGGSYGYT
TRBD2,13,-,TRBV5-1,TRBJ2-5,ASSLGTSGQETQY
-,13,-,TRBV5-4,TRBJ2-1,ASSSLSLARNEQF
-,11,-,TRBV25-1,TRBJ2-7,ASSSTLSYEQY
-,10,-,TRBV12-3/TRBV12-4,TRBJ2-7,ASSPGSYEQY
TRBD1,14,-,TRBV19,TRBJ2-5,ASSPRAGGTGETQY
TRBD2,12,-,TRBV7-2,TRBJ2-3,ASSVTGGEDTQY
-,13,-,TRBV6-5,TRBJ2-3,ASSSRAGSTDTQY
-,12,-,TRBV10-3,TRBJ2-2,AISESGGLGELF
TRBD1,12,-,TRBV18,TRBJ2-7,ASSPDRVGYEQY
TRBD2,14,few,TRBV7-3,TRBJ2-1,ASSLGAGGFYNEQF
TRBD2,14,-,TRBV18,TRBJ2-1,ASSPPLAGGRNEQF
TRBD2,13,-,TRBV18,TRBJ2-3,ASSPTSGGADTQY
TRBD2,12,-,TRBV5-1,TRBJ2-5,ASSPTSGGETQY
-,13,-,TRBV7-2,TRBJ2-1,ASSSTRGGYNEQF
-,12,once,TRBV11-2,TRBJ1-4,ASSAQALNEKLF
TRBD1,13,-,TRBV7-2,TRBJ1-3,ASSPSDREGNTIY
TRBD2,14,-,TRBV7-3,TRBJ2-1,ASSAAGAGSYNEQF
TRBD1,11,-,TRBV12-3/TRBV12-4,TRBJ2-5,ASRPTGEETQY
TRBD1,12,few,TRBV5-1,TRBJ2-5,ASSSDRVQETQY
-,12,-,TRBV11-3,TRBJ2-3,ASSHGGSTDTQY